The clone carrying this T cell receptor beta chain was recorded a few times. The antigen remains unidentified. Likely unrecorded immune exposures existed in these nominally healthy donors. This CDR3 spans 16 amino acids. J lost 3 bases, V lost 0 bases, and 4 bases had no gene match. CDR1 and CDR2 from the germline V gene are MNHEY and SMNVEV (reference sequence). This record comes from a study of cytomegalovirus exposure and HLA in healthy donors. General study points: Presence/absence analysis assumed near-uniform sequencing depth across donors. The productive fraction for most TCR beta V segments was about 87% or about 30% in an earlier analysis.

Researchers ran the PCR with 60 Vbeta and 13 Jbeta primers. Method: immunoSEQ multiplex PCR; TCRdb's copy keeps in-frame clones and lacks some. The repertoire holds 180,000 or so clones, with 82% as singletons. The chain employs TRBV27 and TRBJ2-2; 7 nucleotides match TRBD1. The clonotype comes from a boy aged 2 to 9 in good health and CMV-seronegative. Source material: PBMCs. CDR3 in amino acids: CASSLSPGGHTGELFF. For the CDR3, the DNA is TGTGCCAGCAGTTTATCCCCAGGGGGACACACCGGGGAGCTGTTTTTT.